Listed below are T cell receptor beta chains from one sample, sequenced in a study of T cell changes during pregnancy in multiple sclerosis. TCRdb's table, derived via immunoSEQ multiplex PCR, lists solely in-frame clones and lacks some. The table has fewer than 100,000 clones, around 93% seen once; the top ten hold around 2.6%. The source was peripheral blood, collected after pregnancy. The receptor set was obtained from a female donor in good health, enrolled as a control in a pregnancy study. Both conserved end residues are part of each CDR3.

V	CDR3
TRBV30	CAWNTGTGNTGELFF
TRBV30	CAWSVQGNADTQYF
TRBV29-1	CSDGTSGVGRQFF
TRBV7-9	CASSKYRGQDTGELFF
TRBV5-4	CASSLAGSNYGYTF
TRBV2	CASTPEGGWNTEAFF
TRBV19	CASSGQDNQPQHF
TRBV30	CAWSLSSYNEQFF
TRBV27	CASAFRTAGNEKLFF
TRBV28	CASTGTGLEETQYF
TRBV9	CASSATGRGEQYF
TRBV4-3	CASSRSLAGDTDTQYF
TRBV7-3	CASSLTGSGGETQYF
TRBV5-6	CASSFGSGDTEAFF
TRBV7-3	CASSSDTSNPPNEQFF
TRBV5-5	CASSLNRQKLFF
TRBV18	CASSPLGQGLTGELFF
TRBV19	CASSTLTARIYGYTF
TRBV29-1	CSARTGGYEQYF
TRBV15	CATSRGASGSVQGEQFF
TRBV7-9	CASSFPPGQGYEQYF
TRBV18	CASSRNRDDEKLFF